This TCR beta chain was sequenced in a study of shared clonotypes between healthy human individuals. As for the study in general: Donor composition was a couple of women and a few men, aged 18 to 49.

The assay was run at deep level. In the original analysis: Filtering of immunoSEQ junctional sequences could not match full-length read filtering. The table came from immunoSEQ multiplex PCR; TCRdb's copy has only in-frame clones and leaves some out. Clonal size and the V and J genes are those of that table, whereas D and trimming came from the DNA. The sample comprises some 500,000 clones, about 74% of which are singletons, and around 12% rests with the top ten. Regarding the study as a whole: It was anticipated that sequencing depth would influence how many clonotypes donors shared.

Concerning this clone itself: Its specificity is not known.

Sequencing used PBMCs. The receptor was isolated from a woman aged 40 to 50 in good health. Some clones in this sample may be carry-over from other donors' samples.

CDR3 nucleotides: TGTGCCAGCATTGAGACCGGGACAGGGATTTTTAGCAATCAGCCCCAGCATTTT. Its translation is CASIETGTGIFSNQPQHF. V gene TRBV28 combines with J gene TRBJ1-5; TRBD1 matches 9 bases. Germline CDR1 MDHEN, CDR2 SYDVKM. Losses at the gene ends were 7 bases for V and 0 bases for J; bases not matched to a gene: 13. The CDR3 spans 18 residues.